This TCR beta chain was identified during a study of regulatory T cells in long-lasting Graves disease. Points from the study as a whole: Comparison showed that persistent patients shared more public clonotypes (2,741) than new patients (approximately 930). TRBV28, TRBJ1-2 and TRBJ2-5 emerged as the favored segments in persistent disease.

At least ten counts were recorded for this clonotype. Its cognate antigen is unknown. The time point: newly diagnosed GD, antithyroid drugs for less than 3 months. PBMC RNA served as the TCR library source. The germline V gene has CDR1 MNHNS and CDR2 SASEGT. CDR3 length: 18 amino acids. V dropped 6 bases and J dropped 0; count of bases not matched to a gene: 9. Construction of TCR beta libraries relied on iRepertoire HTBI primers and on Arm-PCR targeting CDR3 regions. In TCRdb, the multiplex PCR reads were re-called with MiXCR into one record per CDR3 protein. The repertoire holds 440,000 or so distinct CDR3 sequences, with about 16% as singletons. This sample was shared with a second study, whose subject was T cells in Graves' hyperthyroidism and ophthalmopathy. That work adds: In validation, the model predicted ophthalmopathy. These predictions came a median 6.5 months before onset.

This sequence originates from a woman under 40 with Graves disease. The gene calls are TRBV6-1 and TRBJ1-3, with 12 bases that match TRBD1. This material consisted of peripheral blood mononuclear cells (PBMCs), taken at new diagnosis, from a patient treated with antithyroid drugs. CDR3 sequence: CASRSGTGGFYSGNTIYF. The DNA for the CDR3 is TGTGCCAGCAGATCCGGGACAGGGGGCTTTTACTCTGGAAACACCATATATTTT.